A selection of T cell receptor beta chains follows, all from one sample in a study of T cell responses to AZD1222 COVID-19 vaccine. Sequencing was performed with immunoSEQ multiplex PCR; in TCRdb, only in-frame clones are kept and a portion is missing. The table lists some 150,000 clones, 88% of them singletons. This material consisted of peripheral blood, taken on day 0 of AZD1222 vaccination. Source of these receptors: an adult in good health. The CDR3 runs from the conserved cysteine through the conserved F or W. Each record gives: J gene, D gene, clone size, V gene, CDR3 DNA, CDR3 protein. The D gene is left open where the match is weak. Clone size, where shown, is once, few, many, or a class for clones that have expanded.

J gene: TRBJ2-3
D gene: -
clone size: -
V gene: TRBV5-1
CDR3 DNA: TGCGCCAGCAGCTGGGATCCTCCGGGACTGCGACTCACAGATACGCAGTATTTT
CDR3 protein: CASSWDPPGLRLTDTQYF

J gene: TRBJ1-1
D gene: -
clone size: -
V gene: TRBV2
CDR3 DNA: TGTGCCAGCAGTGAAGCCCCGAAATGGGGGCTAGACACTGAAGCTTTCTTT
CDR3 protein: CASSEAPKWGLDTEAFF

J gene: TRBJ1-2
D gene: TRBD1
clone size: -
V gene: TRBV4-3
CDR3 DNA: TGCGCCAGCAGCCAAGGGGGGGGACAGGGCTATGGCTACACCTTC
CDR3 protein: CASSQGGGQGYGYTF

J gene: TRBJ2-3
D gene: TRBD1
clone size: -
V gene: TRBV5-1
CDR3 DNA: TGCGCCAGCAGCCCCGACAGGGTAGGTGATACGCAGTATTTT
CDR3 protein: CASSPDRVGDTQYF

J gene: TRBJ2-7
D gene: TRBD1
clone size: -
V gene: TRBV5-1
CDR3 DNA: TGCGCCAGCAGCTCTGGACAGGGAGTCGGGGAGCAGTACTTC
CDR3 protein: CASSSGQGVGEQYF

J gene: TRBJ1-5
D gene: TRBD1
clone size: -
V gene: TRBV27
CDR3 DNA: TGTGCCAGCAGTTTGGGGACAGGTCGCGGGGCGGGTCAGCCCCAGCATTTT
CDR3 protein: CASSLGTGRGAGQPQHF

J gene: TRBJ1-6
D gene: TRBD1
clone size: -
V gene: TRBV2
CDR3 DNA: TGTGCCAGCAGCGGACCACGGGCAGGGGGGAATTCACCCCTCCACTTT
CDR3 protein: CASSGPRAGGNSPLHF

J gene: TRBJ2-2
D gene: -
clone size: -
V gene: TRBV3-1/TRBV3-2
CDR3 DNA: TGTGCCAGCAGTCGGAACACCGGGGAGCTGTTTTTT
CDR3 protein: CASSRNTGELFF

J gene: TRBJ1-2
D gene: TRBD1
clone size: -
V gene: TRBV11-1
CDR3 DNA: TGTGCCAGCAGTGCGGGACAGGCCCTACGGTCGGGTGGCTACACCTTC
CDR3 protein: CASSAGQALRSGGYTF

J gene: TRBJ1-2
D gene: TRBD1
clone size: -
V gene: TRBV2
CDR3 DNA: TGTGCCAGCAGTGAATGGGGACAGGGACTGGGTGGCTACACCTTC
CDR3 protein: CASSEWGQGLGGYTF

J gene: TRBJ1-1
D gene: -
clone size: -
V gene: TRBV28
CDR3 DNA: TGTGCCAGCAGTGATCCTTCGGTGGGACCCACTGAAGCTTTCTTT
CDR3 protein: CASSDPSVGPTEAFF

J gene: TRBJ2-7
D gene: -
clone size: -
V gene: TRBV18
CDR3 DNA: TGTGCCAGCTCTTCCTTGGGGCAGACCTACGAGCAGTACTTC
CDR3 protein: CASSSLGQTYEQYF

J gene: TRBJ1-2
D gene: -
clone size: -
V gene: TRBV3-1/TRBV3-2
CDR3 DNA: TGTGCCAGCAGCTCCTCCGTTGGGGGCCCCCTCTATGGCTACACCTTC
CDR3 protein: CASSSSVGGPLYGYTF

J gene: TRBJ1-5
D gene: -
clone size: once
V gene: TRBV29-1
CDR3 DNA: TGCAGCGTTGTCCTGTGGCAGGGTGGAAGCAATCAGCCCCAGCATTTT
CDR3 protein: CSVVLWQGGSNQPQHF

J gene: TRBJ1-1
D gene: -
clone size: once
V gene: TRBV5-8
CDR3 DNA: TGTGCCGGGGGACGGTGGAACACTGAAGCTTTCTTT
CDR3 protein: CAGGRWNTEAFF

J gene: TRBJ1-2
D gene: -
clone size: -
V gene: TRBV5-1
CDR3 DNA: TGCGCCAGCAGGCCGGACAGCGGGGAGATCAACTATGGCTACACCTTC
CDR3 protein: CASRPDSGEINYGYTF

J gene: TRBJ1-5
D gene: -
clone size: -
V gene: TRBV6-2/TRBV6-3
CDR3 DNA: TGTGCCAGCAGTTACTCGGGTATAGGCAATCAGCCCCAGCATTTT
CDR3 protein: CASSYSGIGNQPQHF

J gene: TRBJ2-3
D gene: -
clone size: -
V gene: TRBV27
CDR3 DNA: TGTGCCAGCAGTTTAATGGGTCAAGATACGCAGTATTTT
CDR3 protein: CASSLMGQDTQYF

J gene: TRBJ2-3
D gene: TRBD2
clone size: -
V gene: TRBV7-2
CDR3 DNA: TGTGCCAGCAGCTCGTCGGGACTACCCCCAGATACGCAGTATTTT
CDR3 protein: CASSSSGLPPDTQYF

J gene: TRBJ1-5
D gene: TRBD1
clone size: once
V gene: TRBV6-2/TRBV6-3
CDR3 DNA: TGTGCCAGCGGCCGTGAGCCGGGCAGGGGGCGCCTTCAGCCCCAGCATTTT
CDR3 protein: CASGREPGRGRLQPQHF

J gene: TRBJ1-2
D gene: TRBD1
clone size: -
V gene: TRBV3-1/TRBV3-2
CDR3 DNA: TGTGCCAGCAGCCTTAGGACAGGGGGCGACTATGGCTACACCTTC
CDR3 protein: CASSLRTGGDYGYTF

J gene: TRBJ2-7
D gene: -
clone size: -
V gene: TRBV12-3/TRBV12-4
CDR3 DNA: TGTGCCAGCTTCCACAGGGCTCACGAGCAGTACTTC
CDR3 protein: CASFHRAHEQYF

J gene: TRBJ2-7
D gene: TRBD2
clone size: -
V gene: TRBV7-9
CDR3 DNA: TGTGCCAGCAGCCCCCGGGGGGGGGCCCCCTCGGGGAACGAGCAGTACTTC
CDR3 protein: CASSPRGGAPSGNEQYF

J gene: TRBJ1-1
D gene: -
clone size: -
V gene: TRBV29-1
CDR3 DNA: TGCAGCGATGGGGGACCCTCGATAGGAGCTGAAGCTTTCTTT
CDR3 protein: CSDGGPSIGAEAFF

J gene: TRBJ1-5
D gene: -
clone size: -
V gene: TRBV5-8
CDR3 DNA: TGTGCCAGCAGCTCAGATGGTGCAAGGCCCCAGCATTTT
CDR3 protein: CASSSDGARPQHF

J gene: TRBJ1-2
D gene: -
clone size: once
V gene: TRBV4-1
CDR3 DNA: TGCGCCAGCAGCCAAGATGGTATGGGCAGCTACACCTTC
CDR3 protein: CASSQDGMGSYTF

J gene: TRBJ1-1
D gene: -
clone size: -
V gene: TRBV7-3
CDR3 DNA: TGTGCCAGCAGTTACGGGGATAGGACTGAAGCTTTCTTT
CDR3 protein: CASSYGDRTEAFF